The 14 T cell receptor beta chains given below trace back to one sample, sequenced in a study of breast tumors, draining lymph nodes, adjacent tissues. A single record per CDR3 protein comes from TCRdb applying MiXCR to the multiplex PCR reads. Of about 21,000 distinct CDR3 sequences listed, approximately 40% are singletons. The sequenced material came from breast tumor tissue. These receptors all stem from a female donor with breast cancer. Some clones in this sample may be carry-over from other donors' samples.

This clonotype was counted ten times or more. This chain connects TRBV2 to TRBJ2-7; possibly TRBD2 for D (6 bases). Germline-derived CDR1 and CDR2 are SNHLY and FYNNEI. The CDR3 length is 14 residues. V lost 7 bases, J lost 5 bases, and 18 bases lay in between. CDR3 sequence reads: CASKRAVAAHEQYF. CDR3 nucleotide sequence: TGTGCCAGCAAGAGGGCGGTAGCGGCCCACGAGCAGTACTTC.

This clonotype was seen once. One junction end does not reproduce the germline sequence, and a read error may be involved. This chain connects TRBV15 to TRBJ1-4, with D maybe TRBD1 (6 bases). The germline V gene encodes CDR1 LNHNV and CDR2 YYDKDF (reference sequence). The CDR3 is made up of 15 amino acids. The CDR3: CATSSRGRTNEKPFF. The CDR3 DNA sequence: TGTGCCACCAGCAGCAGGGGAAGAACTAATGAAAAACCGTTTTTT.

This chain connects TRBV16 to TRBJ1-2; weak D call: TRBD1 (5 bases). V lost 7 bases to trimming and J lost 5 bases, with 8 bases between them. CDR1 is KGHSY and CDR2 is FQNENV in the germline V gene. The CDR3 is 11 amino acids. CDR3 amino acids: CASTPGYGYTF. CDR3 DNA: TGTGCCAGCACGCCAGGGTATGGCTACACCTTC.

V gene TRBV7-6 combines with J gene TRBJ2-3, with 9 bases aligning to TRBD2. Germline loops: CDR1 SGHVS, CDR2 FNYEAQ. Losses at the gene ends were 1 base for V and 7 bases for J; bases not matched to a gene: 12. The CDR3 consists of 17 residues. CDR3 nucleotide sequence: TGTGCCAGCAGCTTAGTAGGGGCTAGCGGGAATATGAATACGCAGTATTTT. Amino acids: CASSLVGASGNMNTQYF.

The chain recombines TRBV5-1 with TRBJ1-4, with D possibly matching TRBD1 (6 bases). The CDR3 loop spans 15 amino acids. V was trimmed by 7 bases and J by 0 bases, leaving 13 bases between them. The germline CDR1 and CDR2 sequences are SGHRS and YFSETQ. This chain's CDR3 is CASGPDSATNEKLFF. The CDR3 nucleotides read TGCGCCAGCGGACCGGACAGTGCAACTAATGAAAAACTGTTTTTT.

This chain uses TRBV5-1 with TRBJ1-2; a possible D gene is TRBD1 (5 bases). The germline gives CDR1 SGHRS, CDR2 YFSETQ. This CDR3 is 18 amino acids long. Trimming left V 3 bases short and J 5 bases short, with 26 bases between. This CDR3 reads CASSWGWDGENSKYGYTF. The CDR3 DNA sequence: TGCGCCAGCAGCTGGGGTTGGGACGGCGAGAATTCCAAGTATGGCTACACCTTC.

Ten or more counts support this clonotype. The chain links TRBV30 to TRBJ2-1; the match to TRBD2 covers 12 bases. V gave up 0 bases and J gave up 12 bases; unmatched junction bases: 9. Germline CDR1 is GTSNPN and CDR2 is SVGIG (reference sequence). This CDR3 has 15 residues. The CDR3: CAWSVGLAGGRGQFF. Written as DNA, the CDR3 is TGTGCCTGGAGTGTTGGGCTAGCGGGGGGGAGGGGGCAGTTCTTC.

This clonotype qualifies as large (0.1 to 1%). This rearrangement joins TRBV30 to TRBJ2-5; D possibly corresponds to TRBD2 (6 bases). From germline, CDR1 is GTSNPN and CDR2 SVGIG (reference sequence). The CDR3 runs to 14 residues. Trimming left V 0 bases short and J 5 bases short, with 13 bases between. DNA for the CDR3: TGTGCCTGGAGTGTTGGCGGGACCCGGGAGACCCAGTACTTC. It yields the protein CAWSVGGTRETQYF.

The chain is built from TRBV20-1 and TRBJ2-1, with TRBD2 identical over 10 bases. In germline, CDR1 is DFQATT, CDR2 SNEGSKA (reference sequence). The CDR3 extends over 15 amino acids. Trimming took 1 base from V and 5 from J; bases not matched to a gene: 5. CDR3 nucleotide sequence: TGCAGTGCTAGAGCCCTAGCGGGGGCCAACAATGAGCAGTTCTTC. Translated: CSARALAGANNEQFF.

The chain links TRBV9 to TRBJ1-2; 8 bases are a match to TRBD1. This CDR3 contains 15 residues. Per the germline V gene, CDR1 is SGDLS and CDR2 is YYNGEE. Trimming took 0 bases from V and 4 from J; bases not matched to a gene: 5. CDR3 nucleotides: TGTGCCAGCAGCGTAGCTGGGACAGGACTCTATGGCTACACCTTC. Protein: CASSVAGTGLYGYTF.

The CDR3 loop reads CATGQGIRTGELFF. The CDR3 nucleotides are TGTGCCACCGGGCAGGGAATTAGGACCGGGGAGCTGTTTTTT. The V and J genes are TRBV15 and TRBJ2-2, with D tentatively TRBD1 (5 bases). With 8 bases removed from V and 5 bases from J, the gap between germline ends came to 15 bases. This CDR3 spans 14 amino acids. CDR1 LNHNV and CDR2 YYDKDF come from the germline V gene (reference sequence).

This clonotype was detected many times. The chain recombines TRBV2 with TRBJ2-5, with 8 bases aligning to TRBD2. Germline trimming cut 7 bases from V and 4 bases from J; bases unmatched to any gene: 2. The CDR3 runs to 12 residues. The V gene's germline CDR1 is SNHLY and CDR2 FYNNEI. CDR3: CASMLAGETQYF. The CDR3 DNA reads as TGTGCCAGCATGCTAGCGGGAGAGACCCAGTACTTC.

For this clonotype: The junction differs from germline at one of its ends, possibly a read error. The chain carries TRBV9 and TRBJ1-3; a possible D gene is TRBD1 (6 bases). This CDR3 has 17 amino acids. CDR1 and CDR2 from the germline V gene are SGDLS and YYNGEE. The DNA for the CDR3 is TGTGTCAGCAGCGTGCGACCGGGGGCGTCCTCTGGAAACACCATATATTTT. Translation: CVSSVRPGASSGNTIYF.

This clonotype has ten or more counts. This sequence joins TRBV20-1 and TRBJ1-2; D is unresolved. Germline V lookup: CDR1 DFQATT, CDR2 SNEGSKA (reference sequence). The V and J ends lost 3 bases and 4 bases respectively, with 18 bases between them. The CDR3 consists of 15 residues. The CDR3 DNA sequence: TGCAGTGCTAGTAAAAACAGTGGTTCCATCTATGGCTACACCTTC. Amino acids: CSASKNSGSIYGYTF.